Here is one T cell receptor (beta chain) with its context. Into CD45RA+ naive and CD45RA-negative memory subsets, the CD4+ cells were split. CDR3 size: 14 residues. CDR1 and CDR2 (germline): MNHEY, SMNVEV (reference sequence). V was trimmed by 4 bases and J by 7 bases, leaving 17 bases between them. Method: immunoSEQ multiplex PCR; TCRdb's copy keeps in-frame clones and lacks some. The sample yields a few million clones, just over 90% seen once. The data derive from a study of shared clonotypes between healthy human individuals. The sequence was collected from a man between 18 and 29 years old in good health. The sequencing sample was made of naive CD4+ T cells sorted from blood. Subset defined: CD45RA+ positively selected. The rearrangement uses TRBV27 and TRBJ2-7; possible D gene TRBD2, 5 bases. CDR3 coding DNA: TGTGCCAGCAGTTCGACGAGGGAGATTCGAGAGCAGTACTTC. Amino acids: CASSSTREIREQYF.